One sample yielded the 18 T cell receptor beta chains listed below, sequenced in a study of spatial heterogeneity in lung cancer. The time point was: sample taken at primary tumor resection. TCRdb reprocessed the 5' RACE reads with MiXCR, giving one entry per CDR3 protein. Of under 14,000 distinct CDR3 sequences listed, about 6.5% are singletons. The sequencing used PBMCs, collected at surgery. Receptors were obtained from a male donor with early-stage non-small cell lung cancer.

This clonotype was seen at least ten times. The V call is TRBV7-6, the J call TRBJ2-3; unclear D gene. Germline lookup yields CDR1 SGHVS and CDR2 FNYEAQ. The V gene lost 5 bases and the J gene lost 3 bases, with 3 bases spanning the gap. The CDR3 totals 11 residues. The CDR3 loop reads CASSLTDTQYF. CDR3 bases: TGTGCCAGCAGCCTTACAGATACGCAGTATTTT.

Ten or more counts support this clonotype. The chain carries TRBV7-9 and TRBJ2-7; D gene unclear. This CDR3 has 13 residues. Germline V gene sequence: CDR1 SEHNR, CDR2 FQNEAQ (reference sequence). V was shortened by 2 bases and J by 2 bases, with 7 bases between the two germline ends. The CDR3 reads CASSLQRTYEQYF. CDR3 DNA: TGTGCCAGCAGCTTACAACGGACCTACGAGCAGTACTTC.

There are many counts of this clonotype. The V and J genes are TRBV5-1 and TRBJ2-7; the D gene is possibly TRBD1 (5 bases). CDR1 and CDR2 (germline): SGHRS, YFSETQ. Trimming took off 5 bases at V and 5 bases at J, with 20 bases between the two ends. The CDR3 length is 15 residues. The CDR3 nucleotides read TGCGCCAGCAGACCCACCGGGCAGGGCTTCGACGAGCAGTACTTC. Protein product: CASRPTGQGFDEQYF.

By share, this clonotype counts as medium-sized. This chain uses TRBV7-9 with TRBJ2-2, with D perhaps TRBD1 (6 bases). This CDR3 is built from 15 residues. CDR1 and CDR2 (germline): SEHNR, FQNEAQ (reference sequence). V was pared by 1 base and J by 4 bases, with 10 bases between. CDR3: CASSLETGPTGELFF. The CDR3 nucleotides are TGTGCCAGCAGCTTAGAAACAGGGCCCACCGGGGAGCTGTTTTTT.

This clonotype was picked up a small number of times. V gene TRBV10-3 combines with J gene TRBJ2-3; possible D gene TRBD2, 5 bases. Germline CDR1 and CDR2: ENHRY and SYGVKD. The V end lost 5 bases, the J end lost 6 bases, and 9 bases lay between the germline ends. The CDR3 sequence is 12 residues long. The CDR3 DNA reads TGTGCCATCAGTATCGGACTGGATACGCAGTATTTT. This codes for CAISIGLDTQYF.

This clonotype qualifies as medium-sized (0.01 to 0.1%). J is TRBJ2-1 and V is TRBV6-6; 8 bases are shared with TRBD1. Germline V gene sequence: CDR1 MNHNY, CDR2 SVGAGI (reference sequence). Trimming removed 0 bases from V and 4 bases from J; junction bases left unmatched: 2. CDR3 length equals 15 residues. CDR3 in DNA: TGTGCCAGCAGTTACTCAGGGACAGGATACAATGAGCAGTTCTTC. Its translation: CASSYSGTGYNEQFF.

Many counts were recorded for this clonotype. The chain employs TRBV2 and TRBJ1-1, with D perhaps matching TRBD1 (6 bases). This CDR3 is 12 amino acids long. The germline V and J ends were trimmed by 8 bases and 8 bases, with 15 bases remaining between them. Germline CDR1 and CDR2: SNHLY and FYNNEI. DNA for the CDR3: TGTGCCAGCGGTACCCGACAGGAGGAAGCTTTCTTT. Amino acids: CASGTRQEEAFF.

This clonotype was recorded at least ten times. This chain links TRBV24-1 with TRBJ2-1; 11 positions match TRBD1. With V trimmed by 6 bases and J by 6 bases, 6 bases remained unmatched. Germline CDR1 reads KGHDR; CDR2 reads SFDVKD. The CDR3 covers 15 residues. CDR3 DNA sequence: TGTGCCACCAGTTTGGGACAGGGGGGGACCAATGAGCAGTTCTTC. It specifies CATSLGQGGTNEQFF.

The sample holds a few counts of this clonotype. The chain employs TRBV20-1 and TRBJ1-5, with D unresolved. V lost 3 bases to trimming and J lost 0 bases, with 12 bases between them. Germline values: CDR1 DFQATT, CDR2 SNEGSKA (reference sequence). The CDR3 is 15 amino acids. Here the CDR3 DNA reads TGCAGTGCTAGTCGGGGAATCTATAGCAATCAGCCCCAGCATTTT. This encodes CSASRGIYSNQPQHF.

This clonotype occurred many times. In nucleotides, the CDR3 is TGCAGTGCTAGAGTAATCGGAACCTACAATGAGCAGTTCTTC. It translates to CSARVIGTYNEQFF. The gene calls are TRBV20-1 and TRBJ2-1; no clear D gene. V dropped 1 base and J dropped 2 bases, with 9 bases sitting between them. Looked up from germline, CDR1 is DFQATT and CDR2 is SNEGSKA (reference sequence). The CDR3 has 14 residues.

By sample fraction, this clonotype is medium-sized. The CDR3 here is CASSLSGTPRGNEQFF. CDR3 nucleotide sequence: TGTGCCAGCAGTCTCTCCGGGACACCTCGGGGGAATGAGCAGTTCTTC. The chain carries TRBV28 and TRBJ2-1; D may correspond to TRBD1 or TRBD2 (6 bases each). Looked up from germline, CDR1 is MDHEN and CDR2 is SYDVKM. Trimming removed 5 bases from V and 7 bases from J, with 21 bases in between. The CDR3 is made up of 16 amino acids.

In its sample, this clonotype ranks as medium-sized (0.01 to 0.1%). The CDR3 reads CASRGSRGSNQPQHF. In nucleotides, the CDR3 is TGTGCCAGCAGGGGATCCCGCGGTAGCAATCAGCCCCAGCATTTT. This chain links TRBV2 with TRBJ1-5; D remains ambiguous. This CDR3 is built from 15 residues. V lost 6 bases to trimming and J lost 0 bases, with 12 bases between them. The V gene's germline CDR1 is SNHLY and CDR2 FYNNEI.

In this sample, this clonotype turned up a few times. The V call is TRBV15, the J call TRBJ1-1; TRBD1 agrees at 11 bases. CDR3 length: 17 amino acids. V lost 2 bases and J lost 0; bases outside the gene matches: 5. The germline V gene encodes CDR1 LNHNV and CDR2 YYDKDF (reference sequence). The DNA for the CDR3 is TGTGCCACCAGCAGACCGGACAGGGGGCGGATGAACACTGAAGCTTTCTTT. Protein: CATSRPDRGRMNTEAFF.

CDR3 in amino acids: CASGKMSSGNTIYF. The CDR3 DNA reads TGTGCCAGCGGGAAGATGAGCTCTGGAAACACCATATATTTT. The chain employs TRBV7-9 and TRBJ1-3; D unresolved. Germline loops: CDR1 SEHNR, CDR2 FQNEAQ (reference sequence). The CDR3 is 14 amino acids. Trimming took 8 bases from V and 0 from J, leaving 11 bases between them. The complete variable domain, with remaining parts taken from reference TRBV7-9 and TRBJ1-3, reads DTGVSQNPRHKITKRGQNVTFRCDPISEHNRLYWYRQTLGQGPEFLTYFQNEAQLEKSRLLSDRFSAERPKGSFSTLEIQRTEQGDSAMYLCASGKMSSGNTIYFGEGSWLTVV.

Many counts were recorded for this clonotype. The V call is TRBV4-1, the J call TRBJ2-1; 11 nucleotides align to TRBD2. From germline, CDR1 is MGHRA and CDR2 YSYEKL. V lost 4 bases and J lost 0; bases outside the gene matches: 8. This CDR3 comprises 18 residues. CDR3 protein: CASSPTSGNIISYNEQFF. CDR3 nucleotides: TGCGCCAGCAGCCCGACTAGCGGGAATATCATCTCCTACAATGAGCAGTTCTTC.

The chain recombines TRBV19 with TRBJ2-1; TRBD2 matches at 7 bases. Germline V gene data show CDR1 as LNHDA and CDR2 as SQIVND (reference sequence). V lost 3 bases to trimming and J lost 3 bases; unmatched junction nucleotides: 5. CDR3 length: 15 amino acids. CDR3 DNA sequence: TGTGCCAGTAGTATCTCCCTAGCGGTCTACAATGAGCAGTTCTTC. This gives the protein CASSISLAVYNEQFF.

This clonotype rates as medium-sized (0.01 to 0.1%). This chain uses TRBV6-2 or TRBV6-3 with TRBJ1-1; maybe TRBD1 (6 bases). Trimming cost V 6 bases and J 3 bases, with 11 bases left between them. This CDR3 is built from 13 residues. The V gene's germline CDR1 is MNHEY and CDR2 SVGEGT. This chain's CDR3 is CASSADRHTEAFF. The CDR3 nucleotides are TGTGCCAGCAGCGCAGACAGGCACACTGAAGCTTTCTTT.

This clonotype has at least ten counts. The chain employs TRBV5-5 and TRBJ1-1; D might be TRBD1 (6 bases). Looked up from germline, CDR1 is SGHKS and CDR2 is YYEKEE (reference sequence). This CDR3 is built from 15 residues. Between the trimmed V and J ends, which lost 3 bases and 1 base, there was a span of 13 bases. CDR3 DNA sequence: TGTGCCAGCAGCTCCTCAGGGGTAGAGAACACTGAAGCTTTCTTT. Translating it yields CASSSSGVENTEAFF.